This T cell receptor beta chain was sequenced during a study of cytomegalovirus exposure and HLA in healthy donors. Broader study findings: Previously analyzed data showed that most TCR beta V segments were productive at a frequency of about 87% or about 30%. Among TCR beta chains of equal frequency, HLA-associated ones were more clonally expanded in a later analysis. A link between a missense DCLRE1C variant and TCR beta V- and J-gene trimming emerged from a later analysis.

Healthy bone marrow donors formed the donor group. Worth noting for this clone: The antigen remains unidentified.

Germline V gives CDR1 MNHEY, CDR2 SVGAGI. The CDR3 is made up of 15 amino acids. It was with 60 Vbeta and 13 Jbeta primers that the PCR ran. Assay used: immunoSEQ multiplex PCR; TCRdb lists only in-frame clones, some missing. The repertoire includes tens of thousands of clones, approximately 81% of them detected once, and around 7.3% sits in the top ten. This clonotype was sampled from a woman aged 30 to 39 in good health and CMV-seropositive. What was sequenced was PBMCs. The V and J genes are TRBV6-5 and TRBJ2-5; tentative D call: TRBD1 (5 bases). The J call may not be correct, given that the DNA end is closer to TRBJ2-7. The CDR3 region is CASSKGSGPAYEQYF. The CDR3 bases are TGTGCCAGCAGCAAGGGGTCCGGTCCTGCCTACGAGCAGTACTTC.